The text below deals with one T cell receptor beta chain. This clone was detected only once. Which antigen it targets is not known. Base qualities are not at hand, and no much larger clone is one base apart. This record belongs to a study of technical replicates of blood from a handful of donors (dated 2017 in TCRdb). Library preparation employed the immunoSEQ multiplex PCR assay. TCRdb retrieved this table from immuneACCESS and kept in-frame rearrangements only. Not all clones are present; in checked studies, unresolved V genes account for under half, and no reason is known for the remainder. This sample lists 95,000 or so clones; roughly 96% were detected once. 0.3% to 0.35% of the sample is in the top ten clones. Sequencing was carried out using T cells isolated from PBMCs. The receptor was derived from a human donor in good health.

The CDR3 amino acid sequence is: CASSEDRWGRGGYTF. The DNA sequence follows: TGCGCCAGCAGTGAGGATCGGTGGGGGCGCGGTGGCTACACCTTC. The sequence joins TRBV10-2 to TRBJ1-2, with a tentative D gene TRBD1 over 6 matching bases. CDR3 length: 15 amino acids, cysteine to phenylalanine. The only DNA kept is the CDR3, 45 bases in frame from the first base. Reading the germline V gene gives CDR1 WSHSY and CDR2 SAAADI. Trimming costs V 2 bases and J 7 bases, and their ends lie 17 bases apart.